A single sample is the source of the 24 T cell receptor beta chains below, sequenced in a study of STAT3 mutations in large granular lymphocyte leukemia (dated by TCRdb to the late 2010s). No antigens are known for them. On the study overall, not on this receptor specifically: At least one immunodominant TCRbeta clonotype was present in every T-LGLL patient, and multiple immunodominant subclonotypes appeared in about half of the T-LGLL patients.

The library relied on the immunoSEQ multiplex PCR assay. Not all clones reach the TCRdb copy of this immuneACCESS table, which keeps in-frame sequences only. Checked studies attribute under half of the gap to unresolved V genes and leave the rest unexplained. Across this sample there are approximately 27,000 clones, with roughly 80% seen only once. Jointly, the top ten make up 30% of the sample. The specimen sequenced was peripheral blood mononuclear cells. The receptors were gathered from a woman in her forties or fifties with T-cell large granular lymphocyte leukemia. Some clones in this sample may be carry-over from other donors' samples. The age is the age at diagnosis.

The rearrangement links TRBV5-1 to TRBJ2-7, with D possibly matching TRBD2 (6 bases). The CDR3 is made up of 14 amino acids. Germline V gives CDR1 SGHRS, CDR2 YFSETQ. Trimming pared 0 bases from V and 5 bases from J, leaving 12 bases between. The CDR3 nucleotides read TGCGCCAGCAGCTTGGGGGCTAGCGCCAACGAGCAGTACTTC. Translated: CASSLGASANEQYF.

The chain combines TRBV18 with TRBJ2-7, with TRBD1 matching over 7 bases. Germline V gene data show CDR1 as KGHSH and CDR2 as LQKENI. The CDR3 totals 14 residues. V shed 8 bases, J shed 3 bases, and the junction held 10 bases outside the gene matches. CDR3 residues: CASTYDRADYEQYF. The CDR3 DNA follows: TGTGCCAGCACGTATGACAGGGCCGACTACGAGCAGTACTTC.

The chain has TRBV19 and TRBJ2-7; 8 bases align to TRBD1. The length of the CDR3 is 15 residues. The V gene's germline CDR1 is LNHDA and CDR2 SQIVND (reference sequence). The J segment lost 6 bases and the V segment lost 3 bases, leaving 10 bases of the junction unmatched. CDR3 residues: CASSIRTRGLVEQYF. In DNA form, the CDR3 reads TGTGCCAGTAGTATTCGTACCAGGGGGCTGGTCGAGCAGTACTTC.

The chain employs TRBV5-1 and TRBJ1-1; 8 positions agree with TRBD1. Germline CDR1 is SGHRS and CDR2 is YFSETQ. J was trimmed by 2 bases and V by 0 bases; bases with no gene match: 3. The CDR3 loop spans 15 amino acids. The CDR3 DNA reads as TGCGCCAGCAGCTTGGACGGACAGGGTAACACTGAAGCTTTCTTT. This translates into CASSLDGQGNTEAFF.

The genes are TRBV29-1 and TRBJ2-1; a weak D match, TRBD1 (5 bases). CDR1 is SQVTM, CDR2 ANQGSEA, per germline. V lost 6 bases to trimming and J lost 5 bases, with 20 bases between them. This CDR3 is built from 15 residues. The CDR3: CSVPRQGPRNNEQFF. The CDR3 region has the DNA TGCAGCGTGCCCCGGCAGGGTCCTAGAAACAATGAGCAGTTCTTC.

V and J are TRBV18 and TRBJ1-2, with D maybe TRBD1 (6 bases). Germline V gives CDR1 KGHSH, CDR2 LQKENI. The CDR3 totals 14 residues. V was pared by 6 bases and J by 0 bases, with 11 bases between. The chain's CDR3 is CASSRRDTNYGYTF. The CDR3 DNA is TGTGCCAGCTCCCGCCGGGACACTAACTATGGCTACACCTTC.

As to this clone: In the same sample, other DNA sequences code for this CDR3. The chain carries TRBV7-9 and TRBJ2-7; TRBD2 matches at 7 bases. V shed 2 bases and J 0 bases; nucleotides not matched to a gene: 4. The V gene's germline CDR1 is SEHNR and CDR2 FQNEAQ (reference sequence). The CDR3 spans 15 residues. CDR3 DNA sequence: TGTGCCAGCAGCTTAACGTCTAGCGGCTCCTACGAGCAGTACTTC. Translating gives CASSLTSSGSYEQYF.

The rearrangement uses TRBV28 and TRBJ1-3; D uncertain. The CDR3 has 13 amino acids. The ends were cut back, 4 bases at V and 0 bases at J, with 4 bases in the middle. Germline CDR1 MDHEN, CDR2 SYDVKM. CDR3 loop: CASSWSSGNTIYF. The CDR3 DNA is TGTGCCAGCAGTTGGAGCTCTGGAAACACCATATATTTT.

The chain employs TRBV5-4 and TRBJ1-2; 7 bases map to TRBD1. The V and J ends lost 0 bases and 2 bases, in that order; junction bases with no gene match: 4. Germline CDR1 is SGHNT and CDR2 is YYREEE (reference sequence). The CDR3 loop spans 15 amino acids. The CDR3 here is CASSLGGQKNYGYTF. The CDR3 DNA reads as TGTGCCAGCAGCTTGGGGGGACAGAAGAACTATGGCTACACCTTC.

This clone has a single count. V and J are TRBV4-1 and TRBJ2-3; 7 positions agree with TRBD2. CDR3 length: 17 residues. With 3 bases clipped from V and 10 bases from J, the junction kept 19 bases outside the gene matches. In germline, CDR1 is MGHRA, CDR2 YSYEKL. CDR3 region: CASSQSFIGEGRVAQYF. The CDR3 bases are TGCGCCAGCAGCCAGTCTTTTATAGGGGAGGGCCGTGTCGCGCAGTATTTT.

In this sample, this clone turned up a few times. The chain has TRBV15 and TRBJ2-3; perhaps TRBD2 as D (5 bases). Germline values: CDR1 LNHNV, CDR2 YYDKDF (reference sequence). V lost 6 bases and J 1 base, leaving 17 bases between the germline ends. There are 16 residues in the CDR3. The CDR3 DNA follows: TGTGCCACCAGAGCCCTTGGCGGGTTAGGCACAGATACGCAGTATTTT. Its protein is CATRALGGLGTDTQYF.

The CDR3 DNA follows: TGCGCCAGCAGCTTCGGACAGGGTGGGTACGAGCAGTACTTC. It translates to CASSFGQGGYEQYF. The rearrangement joins TRBV5-1 to TRBJ2-7; 8 bases agree with TRBD1. Per germline, CDR1 SGHRS and CDR2 YFSETQ. J was trimmed by 4 bases and V by 2 bases; bases with no gene match: 5. CDR3 length: 14 residues.

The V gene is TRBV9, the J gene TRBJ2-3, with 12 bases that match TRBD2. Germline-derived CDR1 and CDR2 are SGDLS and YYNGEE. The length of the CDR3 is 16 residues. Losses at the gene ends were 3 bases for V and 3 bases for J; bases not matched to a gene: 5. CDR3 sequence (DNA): TGTGCCAGCAGCGCCAGAACTAGCGGGAGGACAGATACGCAGTATTTT. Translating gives CASSARTSGRTDTQYF.

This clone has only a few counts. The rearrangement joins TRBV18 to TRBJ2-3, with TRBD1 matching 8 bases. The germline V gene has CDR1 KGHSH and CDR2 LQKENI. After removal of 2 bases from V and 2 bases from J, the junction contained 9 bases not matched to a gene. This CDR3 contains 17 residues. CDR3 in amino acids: CASSPTAGQGYTDTQYF. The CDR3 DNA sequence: TGTGCCAGCTCACCAACCGCAGGACAGGGATACACAGATACGCAGTATTTT.

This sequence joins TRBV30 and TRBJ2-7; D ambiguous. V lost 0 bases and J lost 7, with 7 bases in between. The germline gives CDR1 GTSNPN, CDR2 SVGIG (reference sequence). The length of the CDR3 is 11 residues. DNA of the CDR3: TGTGCCTGGAGTGTCGGAATAGAGCAGTACTTC. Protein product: CAWSVGIEQYF.

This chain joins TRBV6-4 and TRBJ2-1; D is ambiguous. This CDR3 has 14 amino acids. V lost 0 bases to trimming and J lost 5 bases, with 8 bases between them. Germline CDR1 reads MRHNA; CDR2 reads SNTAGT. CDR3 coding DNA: TGTGCCAGCAGTGACTCTCCGGCACACAATGAGCAGTTCTTC. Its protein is CASSDSPAHNEQFF.

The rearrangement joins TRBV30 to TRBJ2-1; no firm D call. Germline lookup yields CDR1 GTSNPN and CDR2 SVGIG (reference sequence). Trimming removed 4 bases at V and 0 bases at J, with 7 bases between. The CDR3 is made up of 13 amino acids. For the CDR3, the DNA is TGTGCCTGGAAGACAATCTCCTACAATGAGCAGTTCTTC. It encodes CAWKTISYNEQFF. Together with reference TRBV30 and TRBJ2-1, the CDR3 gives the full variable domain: SQTIHQWPATLVQPVGSPLSLECTVEGTSNPNLYWYRQAAGRGLQLLFYSVGIGQISSEVPQNLSASRPQDRQFILSSKKLLLSDSGFYLCAWKTISYNEQFFGPGTRLTVL.

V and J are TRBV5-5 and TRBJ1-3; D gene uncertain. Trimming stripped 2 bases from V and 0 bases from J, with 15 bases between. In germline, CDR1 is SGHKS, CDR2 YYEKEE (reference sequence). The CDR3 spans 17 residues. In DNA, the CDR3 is TGTGCCAGCAGCTTAACTTTAAGTACTACCTCTGGAAACACCATATATTTT. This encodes CASSLTLSTTSGNTIYF.

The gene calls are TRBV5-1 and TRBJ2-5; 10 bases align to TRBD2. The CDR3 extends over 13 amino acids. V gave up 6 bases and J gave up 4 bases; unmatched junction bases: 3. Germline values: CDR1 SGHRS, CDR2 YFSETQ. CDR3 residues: CASTSGSGETQYF. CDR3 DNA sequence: TGCGCCAGCACTAGCGGGAGTGGAGAGACCCAGTACTTC.

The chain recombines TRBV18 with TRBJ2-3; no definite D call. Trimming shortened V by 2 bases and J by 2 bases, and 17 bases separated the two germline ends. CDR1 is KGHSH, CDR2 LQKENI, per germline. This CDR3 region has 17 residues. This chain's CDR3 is CASSPIESDVFTDTQYF. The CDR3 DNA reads TGTGCCAGCTCACCAATTGAGTCCGATGTCTTCACAGATACGCAGTATTTT.

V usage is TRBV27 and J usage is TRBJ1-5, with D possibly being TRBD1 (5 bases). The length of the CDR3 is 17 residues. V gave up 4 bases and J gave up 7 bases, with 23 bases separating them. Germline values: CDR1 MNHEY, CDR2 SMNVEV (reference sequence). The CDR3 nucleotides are TGTGCCAGCAGTTATCTGCGGGGACGGGGCCCGGGGCAGCCCCAGCATTTT. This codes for CASSYLRGRGPGQPQHF.

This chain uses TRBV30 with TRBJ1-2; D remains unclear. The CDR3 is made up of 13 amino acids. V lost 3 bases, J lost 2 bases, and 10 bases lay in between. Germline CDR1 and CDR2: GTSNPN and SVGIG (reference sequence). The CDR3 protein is CAWRGSRNYGYTF. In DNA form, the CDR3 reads TGTGCCTGGAGAGGGAGTAGGAACTATGGCTACACCTTC.

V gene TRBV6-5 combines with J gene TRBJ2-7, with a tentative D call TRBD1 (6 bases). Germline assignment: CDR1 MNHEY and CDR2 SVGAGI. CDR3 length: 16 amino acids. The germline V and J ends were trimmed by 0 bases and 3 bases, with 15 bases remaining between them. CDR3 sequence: CASSYSGGETLYEQYF. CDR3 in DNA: TGTGCCAGCAGTTACTCAGGGGGAGAGACACTCTACGAGCAGTACTTC.

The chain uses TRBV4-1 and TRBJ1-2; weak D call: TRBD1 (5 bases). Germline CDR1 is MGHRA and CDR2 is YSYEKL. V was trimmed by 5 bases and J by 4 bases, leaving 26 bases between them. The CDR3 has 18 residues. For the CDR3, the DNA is TGCGCCAGCAGCGCTCTTTACCCCCCGGGACCTATGGGCTATGGCTACACCTTC. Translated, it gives CASSALYPPGPMGYGYTF.